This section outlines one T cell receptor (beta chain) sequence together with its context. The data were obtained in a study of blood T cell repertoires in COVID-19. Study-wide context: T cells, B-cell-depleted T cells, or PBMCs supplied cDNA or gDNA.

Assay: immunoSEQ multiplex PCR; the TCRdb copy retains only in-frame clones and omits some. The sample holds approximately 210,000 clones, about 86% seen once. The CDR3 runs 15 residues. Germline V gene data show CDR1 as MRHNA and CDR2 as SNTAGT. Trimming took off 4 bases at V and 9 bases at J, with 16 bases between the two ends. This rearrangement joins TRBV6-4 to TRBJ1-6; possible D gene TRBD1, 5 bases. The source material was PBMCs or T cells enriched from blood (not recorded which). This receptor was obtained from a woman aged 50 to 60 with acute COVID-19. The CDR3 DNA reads TGTGCCAGCAGTGCTCAGGGTGGTAGGAGTTCACCCCTCCACTTT. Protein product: CASSAQGGRSSPLHF.